This TCR beta chain was recovered during a study of T cell repertoires in cytomegalovirus infection. Study-wide results and caveats: In two of eight donors, the top clonotype was HLA-C-restricted CMV-specific.

TCRdb analysed the reads with MiXCR anew, one entry per CDR3 protein. In the table there are 650,000 to 850,000 distinct CDR3 sequences, under 35% of which are singletons. The CDR3 length is 16 residues. CDR1 and CDR2 (germline): LNHDA, SQIVND (reference sequence). Trimming took 1 base from V and 0 from J, leaving 10 bases between them. Points on this clonotype: The antigen is unknown.

This specimen consisted of cultured CD8+ T cells from PBMCs, obtained from culture after CMV antigen stimulation. The clonotype comes from a human donor in good health (CMV status not recorded). Some clones in this sample may be carry-over from other donors' samples. The rearrangement uses TRBV19 and TRBJ2-1, with D hard to call. CDR3 sequence reads: CASSIAHRSSYNEQFF. CDR3 nucleotide sequence: TGTGCCAGTAGTATAGCACACCGAAGCTCCTACAATGAGCAGTTCTTC.